The clone carrying this T cell receptor beta chain was observed once. The antigen remains undetermined. This entry comes from a study of blood T cells in healthy people across ages. Broader study findings: The diversity estimates, figures obtained from one million T cells, were considered underestimates.

A second PCR of 7 to 11 cycles used a sample-barcoded 5' primer and a J-beta primer mix. TCRdb processed the 5' RACE reads anew with MiXCR; each CDR3 protein has one entry. This sample yields around 580,000 distinct CDR3 sequences, of which around 48% are seen a single time; roughly 25% belongs to the top ten. CDR1 and CDR2 from the germline V gene are SGHTA and FQGNSA. CDR3 length: 15 residues. The V gene lost 5 bases and the J gene lost 1 base, with 11 bases spanning the gap. The chain links TRBV7-2 to TRBJ2-2; D call uncertain. Input material: blood. The source is a man at least 80 years old in good health. CDR3 sequence: CASSVGFGNTGELFF. The CDR3, as DNA: TGTGCCAGCAGCGTAGGATTTGGGAACACCGGGGAGCTGTTTTTT.